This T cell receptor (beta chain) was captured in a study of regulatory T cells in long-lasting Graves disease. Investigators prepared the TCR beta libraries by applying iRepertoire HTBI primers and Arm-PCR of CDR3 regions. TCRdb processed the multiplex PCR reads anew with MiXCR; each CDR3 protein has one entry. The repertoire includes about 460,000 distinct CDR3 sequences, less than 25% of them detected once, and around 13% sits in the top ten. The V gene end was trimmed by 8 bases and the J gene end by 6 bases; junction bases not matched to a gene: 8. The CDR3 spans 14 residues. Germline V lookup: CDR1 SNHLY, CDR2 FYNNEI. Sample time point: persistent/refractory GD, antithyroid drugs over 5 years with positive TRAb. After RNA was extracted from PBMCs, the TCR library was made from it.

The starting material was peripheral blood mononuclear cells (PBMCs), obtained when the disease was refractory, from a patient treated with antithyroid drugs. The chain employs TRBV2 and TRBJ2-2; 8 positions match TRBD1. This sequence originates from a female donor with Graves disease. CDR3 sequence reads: CASSGQGRAGELFF. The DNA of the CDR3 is TGTGCCAGCTCAGGACAGGGTAGGGCCGGGGAGCTGTTTTTT.